Listed here are 5 T cell receptor beta chains from one sample, sequenced in a study of memory CD4+ T cells and cytomegalovirus serostatus. Only in-frame clones appear in the TCRdb table, and some are missing; sequencing was by immunoSEQ multiplex PCR. The repertoire includes tens of thousands of clones, around 77% of them detected once, and roughly 0.94% sits in the top ten. Single viable CD3+CD4+CD8-CD45RO+ cells were sorted as the memory CD4+ T cells. Sequenced sample: memory CD4+ T cells from blood. The source is an adult in good health and CMV-seronegative.

Comments on this clone: Other nucleotide sequences from this sample produce the same CDR3. The chain combines TRBV27 with TRBJ1-5; possibly TRBD1 for D (5 bases). This CDR3 comprises 13 residues. Between the trimmed V and J ends, which lost 3 bases and 7 bases, there was a span of 10 bases. The germline V gene encodes CDR1 MNHEY and CDR2 SMNVEV (reference sequence). In DNA, the CDR3 is TGTGCCAGCAGTTTGCTCGGGGACCAGCCCCAGCATTTT. Translation: CASSLLGDQPQHF.

In its sample, this clone was seen a few times. The chain recombines TRBV7-2 with TRBJ1-2; D is uncertain. CDR1 and CDR2 (germline): SGHTA, FQGNSA. The CDR3 length is 13 residues. Trimming cost V 5 bases and J 8 bases, with 15 bases left between them. The CDR3 nucleotides are TGTGCCAGCAGCCTTGGTCCTGGCTACGGCTACACCTTC. It encodes CASSLGPGYGYTF.

The chain couples TRBV19 to TRBJ2-5; 8 positions agree with TRBD1. Germline V gene data show CDR1 as LNHDA and CDR2 as SQIVND (reference sequence). Trimming at V came to 6 bases and at J to 1 base, leaving 7 bases not matched to a gene. The CDR3 covers 15 residues. The DNA of the CDR3 is TGTGCCAGTAGCGGGACAGGCATACCCCAAGAGACCCAGTACTTC. This encodes CASSGTGIPQETQYF.

V gene TRBV7-7 combines with J gene TRBJ2-2; maybe TRBD1 (7 bases). Germline CDR1 is SSHAT and CDR2 is FNYEAQ (reference sequence). CDR3 length: 15 amino acids. This CDR3 is CASGGRPPDTGELFF. The CDR3 DNA reads as TGTGCGTCAGGGGGGAGGCCTCCGGACACCGGGGAGCTGTTTTTT.

The CDR3 loop is CAWTPAGGSYGYTF. CDR3 bases: TGTGCCTGGACCCCTGCGGGGGGCTCCTATGGCTACACCTTC. The J gene is TRBJ1-2, the V gene TRBV30, with a weak D call TRBD1 (6 bases). The length of the CDR3 is 14 residues. V was trimmed by 4 bases and J by 4 bases, leaving 16 bases between them. The germline V gene has CDR1 GTSNPN and CDR2 SVGIG (reference sequence).